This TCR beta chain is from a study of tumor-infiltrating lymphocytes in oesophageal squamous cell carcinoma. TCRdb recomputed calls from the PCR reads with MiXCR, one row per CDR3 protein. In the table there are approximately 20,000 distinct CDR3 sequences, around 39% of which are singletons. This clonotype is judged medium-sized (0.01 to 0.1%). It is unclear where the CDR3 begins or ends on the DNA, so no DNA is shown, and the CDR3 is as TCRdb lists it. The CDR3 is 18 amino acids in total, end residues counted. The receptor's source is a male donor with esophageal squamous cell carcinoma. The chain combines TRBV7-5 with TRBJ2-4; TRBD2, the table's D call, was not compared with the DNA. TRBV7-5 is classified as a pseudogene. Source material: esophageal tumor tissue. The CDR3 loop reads CISVPEANPETTKNIQYF.